This record covers a single T cell receptor (beta chain). This entry is derived from a study of blood T cell repertoires in COVID-19. Study background: Spain, Italy and the United States supplied samples that represented acute and convalescent COVID-19.

Method: immunoSEQ multiplex PCR; TCRdb's copy keeps in-frame clones and lacks some. The data contain hundreds of thousands of clones, about 90% of them singletons. Germline V gene sequence: CDR1 SGHAT, CDR2 FQNNGV. V was trimmed by 1 base and J by 6 bases, leaving 21 bases between them. The CDR3 has 17 amino acids. Sequencing was carried out using PBMCs or T cells enriched from blood (not recorded which). This receptor was taken from a woman in her twenties or thirties with acute COVID-19. V and J are TRBV11-2 and TRBJ1-2; no clear D gene. Here the CDR3 reads CASSLVTVRATKNGYTF. The CDR3 DNA follows: TGTGCCAGCAGCTTAGTGACGGTGAGGGCCACAAAAAATGGCTACACCTTC.